What follows describes a single T cell receptor beta chain. Its antigen remains unidentified. This specimen belongs to a study of T cell responses to AZD1222 COVID-19 vaccine. General study results and limits: Vaccination with two AZD1222 doses was followed by a rise in Spike-specific TCR breadth and depth. Among vaccine-associated CD4 TCRs, coverage spanned spike, with dominance at 160-218 and 743-854. Baseline testing showed seropositivity in only five or six AZD1222 recipients. Repertoire sampling was restricted to post-peak T cell response timepoints.

Trimming pared 1 base from V and 7 bases from J, leaving 5 bases between. The CDR3 length is 13 residues. CDR1 SGHTA and CDR2 FQGNSA come from the germline V gene. Produced via immunoSEQ multiplex PCR; TCRdb's table is partial and in-frame only. The sample includes more than 95,000 clones, approximately 90% of them seen just once. The chain recombines TRBV7-2 with TRBJ1-6, with no clear D. This sequence originates from an adult in good health. Sequenced material: peripheral blood, taken on day 0 of AZD1222 vaccination. The CDR3 region has the DNA TGTGCCAGCAGCTTAGTAAAGAATTCACCCCTCCACTTT. This encodes CASSLVKNSPLHF. The full variable domain, rest sourced from reference TRBV7-2 and TRBJ1-6, is GAGVSQSPSNKVTEKGKDVELRCDPISGHTALYWYRQSLGQGLEFLIYFQGNSAPDKSGLPSDRFSAERTGGSVSTLTIQRTQQEDSAVYLCASSLVKNSPLHFGNGTRLTVT.